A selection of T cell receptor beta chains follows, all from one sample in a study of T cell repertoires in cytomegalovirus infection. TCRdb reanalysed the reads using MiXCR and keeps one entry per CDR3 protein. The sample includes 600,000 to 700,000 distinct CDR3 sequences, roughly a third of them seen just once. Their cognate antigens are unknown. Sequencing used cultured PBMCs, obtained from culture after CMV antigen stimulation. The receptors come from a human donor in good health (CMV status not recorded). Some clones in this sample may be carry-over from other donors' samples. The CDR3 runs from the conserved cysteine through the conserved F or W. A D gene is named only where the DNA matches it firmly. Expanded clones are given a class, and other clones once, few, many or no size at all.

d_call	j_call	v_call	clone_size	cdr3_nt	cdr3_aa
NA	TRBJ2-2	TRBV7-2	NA	TGTGCCAGCAGCAGGAACCAGGGAAACACCGGGGAGCTGTTTTTT	CASSRNQGNTGELFF
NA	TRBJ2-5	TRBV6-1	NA	TGTGCCAGCAGTGTGAGTGACGCCCGCGAGACCCAGTACTTC	CASSVSDARETQYF
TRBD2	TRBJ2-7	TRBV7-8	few	TGTGCCAGCAGCTTAAGCGGGACCGGGCCTCGCGAGCAGTACTTC	CASSLSGTGPREQYF
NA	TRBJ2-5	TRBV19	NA	TGTGCCAGTACCCCACTCGGGGGGCACACTCAAGAGACCCAGTACTTC	CASTPLGGHTQETQYF
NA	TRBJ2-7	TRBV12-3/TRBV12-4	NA	TGTGCCAGCAGTCGGGGGACCCTAACATACGAGCAGTACTTC	CASSRGTLTYEQYF
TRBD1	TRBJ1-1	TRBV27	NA	TGTGCCAGCAGTATAGGGGCCAGGGGGGGGCTAAACACTGAAGCTTTCTTT	CASSIGARGGLNTEAFF
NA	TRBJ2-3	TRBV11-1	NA	TGTGCCAGCAGCTTCTCCCAGCCGGGCGATACGCAGTATTTT	CASSFSQPGDTQYF
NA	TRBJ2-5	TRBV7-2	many	TGTGCCAGCAGCTTCAACTTCCCCCAAGAGACCCAGTACTTC	CASSFNFPQETQYF
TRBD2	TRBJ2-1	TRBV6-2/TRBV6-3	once	TGTGCCAGCAGTTATGATCGTAGCGGGAGGGCAAGCTCCTACAATGAGCAGTTCTTC	CASSYDRSGRASSYNEQFF
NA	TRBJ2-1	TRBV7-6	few	TGTGCCAGCAGCTCTGGCGTAGTATACAATGAGCAGTTCTTC	CASSSGVVYNEQFF
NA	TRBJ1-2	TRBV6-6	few	TGTGCCAGCAGTTACGGGAAGGGGTGGGACTATGGCTACACCTTC	CASSYGKGWDYGYTF
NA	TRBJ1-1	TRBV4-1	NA	TGCGCCAGCAGCCAAGGGGGAGTCACTGAAGCTTTCTTT	CASSQGGVTEAFF
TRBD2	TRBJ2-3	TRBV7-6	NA	TGTGCCAGCAGCCCCCGGGGGGTCGGAGATACGCAGTATTTT	CASSPRGVGDTQYF
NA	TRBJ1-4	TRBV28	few	TGTGCCAGCAGTCGGAGGAGTGCCGGTGAAAAACTGTTTTTT	CASSRRSAGEKLFF
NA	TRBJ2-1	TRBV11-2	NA	TGTGCCAGCAGCTTCCAAAGCTCCTACAATGAGCAGTTCTTC	CASSFQSSYNEQFF
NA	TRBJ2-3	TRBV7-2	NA	TGTGCCAGCAGCCCCCTCAAGGGGCACGAGAGCACAGATACGCAGTATTTT	CASSPLKGHESTDTQYF
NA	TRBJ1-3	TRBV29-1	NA	TGCAGCGCTCAACCGACAGGTCGAAACACCATATATTTT	CSAQPTGRNTIYF
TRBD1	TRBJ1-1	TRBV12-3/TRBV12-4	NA	TGTGCCAGCAGCCGAGGACAGGGCAGGCCGGAGGCTGAAGCTTTCTTT	CASSRGQGRPEAEAFF
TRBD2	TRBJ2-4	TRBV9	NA	TGTGCCAGCAGCGTAGGGGGGAGGGACATTCAGTACTTC	CASSVGGRDIQYF
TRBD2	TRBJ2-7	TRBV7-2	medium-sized	TGTGCCAGCAGAGCCGCCGGACTAGCGGGGGTAGGCGAGCAGTACTTC	CASRAAGLAGVGEQYF
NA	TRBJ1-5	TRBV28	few	TGTGCCAGCAGCGCTACAGGGTCAAGGCAGCCCCAGCATTTT	CASSATGSRQPQHF
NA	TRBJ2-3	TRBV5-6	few	TGTGCCAGCAGCTTGACCAGGGCTTCAGATACGCAGTATTTT	CASSLTRASDTQYF
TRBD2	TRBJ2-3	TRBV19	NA	TGTGCCAGTAGTATTACGGGACTAGCGACAGATACGCAGTATTTT	CASSITGLATDTQYF